These T cell receptor beta chains were read from a single sample in a study of cytomegalovirus exposure and HLA in healthy donors. Data came from immunoSEQ multiplex PCR; TCRdb stores just in-frame clones and leaves some out. Among 97,000 or so clones listed, about 81% were seen once. The sequenced sample consisted of PBMCs. The receptors were sampled from a man aged 35-49 years in good health and CMV-seronegative. CDR3s include the opening cysteine and the closing phenylalanine or tryptophan. Size values are once, few and many counts, or a class for expanded clones, and some rows have none.

V	size	CDR3
TRBV15	few	CATSNWAGGAGYTF
TRBV9	-	CASSVAGYGYTF
TRBV9	-	CASSHQEDRGETQYF
TRBV5-6	-	CASSLWSVRAGYGYTF
TRBV7-9	few	CASSLGTGGMISPLHF
TRBV7-2	-	CASSWGSGGQDTQYF
TRBV14	-	CASSQEFWGGLTEAFF
TRBV7-2	-	CASSYGQSEQYF
TRBV18	-	CASSPETGGSEKLFF
TRBV19	-	CASSMGLTANTEAFF
TRBV5-6	-	CASSPTGVAGHTF
TRBV29-1	few	CSVEDNNSGANVLTF
TRBV5-1	-	CASSSSGSPGVETQYF
TRBV30	few	CAWIGGRVHYGYTF
TRBV23-1	-	CASSQNRYNEKLFF
TRBV5-1	-	CASSPGGAGVADTQYF
TRBV30	-	CAWSVLGQGQETQYF
TRBV7-9	-	CASSYGLAGNNEQFF
TRBV2	-	CASSEDRTGPGEAFF
TRBV9	once	CASSVASPTSGNTIYF
TRBV5-4	-	CASSSVQGALWFF
TRBV28	-	CASSFSRVQTQYF
TRBV5-1	-	CASSLGQDHRLGSPLHF
TRBV7-9	-	CASSLPGSYEQYF
TRBV7-2	few	CASSLSIHENRDPTEAFF
TRBV5-5	few	CASSLGDGQGVQPQHF
TRBV5-1	-	CASSLLQNTEAFF
TRBV7-2	-	CASSLIASGANVLTF
TRBV5-8	-	CASSLRDLSRLGGTYF